This T cell receptor beta chain is drawn from a study of T cells after posttransplantation cyclophosphamide. CDR3 size: 13 residues. The V and J ends lost 7 bases and 0 bases respectively, with 7 bases between them. The germline CDR1 and CDR2 sequences are LNHDA and SQIVND (reference sequence). Assay used: immunoSEQ multiplex PCR; TCRdb lists only in-frame clones, some missing. This sample includes some 23,000 clones with no singletons; its ten biggest clones take up about 2%. Study results and caveats: Blood and skin or GI T cell repertoires showed limited TRB overlap. After PTCy, TRB diversity resembled that of CNI/methotrexate controls.

A marrow graft followed busulfan-fludarabine conditioning, with cyclophosphamide on days +3 and +4. This clone occurred many times. Its specificity is not known. The sequenced sample was PBMCs, obtained after allogeneic stem cell transplant with posttransplant cyclophosphamide. J is TRBJ1-5 and V is TRBV19; no firm D call. This sequence was found in a male patient in his late teens or twenties who received an allogeneic stem cell transplant from a related donor, was CMV-positive, and had no GVHD. Some T cells could come from the graft donor. CDR3 in amino acids: CASMRNSNQPQHF. CDR3 coding DNA: TGTGCCAGTATGAGAAATAGCAATCAGCCCCAGCATTTT.